The T cell receptor beta chain described here comes from a study of Graves' ophthalmopathy and Graves' hyperthyroidism. Whole-study context: At initial diagnosis, peripheral blood was obtained, and this preceded any treatment.

This clonotype was seen just once. A junction end diverges from the germline sequence, so it may reflect a read error. Germline V gene sequence: CDR1 DFQATT, CDR2 SNEGSKA (reference sequence). This CDR3 has 15 amino acids. Disease in donors with ophthalmopathy had moderate-to-severe activity, CAS ≥3, NOSPECS ≥4 and under 3 months' duration. Amplified TCR beta CDR3 regions were obtained using RNA transcripts as template. An opening RT-PCR round employed HTBI primers and preceded a second-round multiplex PCR. TCRdb used MiXCR to reprocess the multiplex PCR reads, holding one entry per CDR3 protein. The sample comprises over 450,000 distinct CDR3 sequences, roughly 14% of which are singletons, and approximately 9.8% rests with the top ten.

The chain employs TRBV20-1 and TRBJ1-1; TRBD1 matches at 9 bases. The specimen sequenced was blood. The TCR was taken from a woman in her thirties with Graves' ophthalmopathy. For the CDR3, the DNA is TGCAGTGCCCCGGGACAGGGCATCATGAACACTGATGCTTTCTTT. Protein: CSAPGQGIMNTDAFF.